Sequencing of this T cell receptor (beta chain) was carried out in a study of blood T cell repertoires in COVID-19. The overall study: Nucleic acid was either cDNA or gDNA, and it came from T cells, B-cell-depleted T cells, or PBMCs.

The germline gives CDR1 MNHEY, CDR2 SVGAGI. V dropped 7 bases and J dropped 7; count of bases not matched to a gene: 12. The CDR3 extends over 14 amino acids. The method was immunoSEQ multiplex PCR; TCRdb's version includes in-frame clones alone and lacks a portion of them. The data show under 70,000 clones, about 70% seen once. The chain combines TRBV6-5 with TRBJ1-1; 7 bases match TRBD1. The sequenced material came from peripheral blood. The receptor was derived from a woman in her sixties or seventies with acute or convalescent COVID-19. The CDR3 nucleotides read TGTGCCAGCATAGACGGGACAGAGGAGGATGAAGCTTTCTTT. It yields the protein CASIDGTEEDEAFF.